The sequence of this T cell receptor beta chain was determined in a study of T cell repertoires in cytomegalovirus infection. One entry per CDR3 protein, called by TCRdb with MiXCR from the reads. The sample contains approximately 170,000 distinct CDR3 sequences, around 14% of which appear only once. Germline assignment: CDR1 DFQATT and CDR2 SNEGSKA (reference sequence). CDR3 size: 11 residues. The V gene lost 4 bases and the J gene lost 6 bases, with 10 bases spanning the gap. Sequenced: PBMCs. The V and J genes are TRBV20-1 and TRBJ2-7, with D unclear. The receptor's source is a human donor in good health (CMV status not recorded). Some clones in this sample may be carry-over from other donors' samples. The CDR3 DNA reads TGCAGTGCTAAGCTAGTCGGCGAGCAGTACTTC. This codes for CSAKLVGEQYF.